A single T cell receptor (beta chain) is shown here with its context. Its antigen is not identified. This entry belongs to a study of cytomegalovirus exposure and HLA in healthy donors. Libraries were prepared by immunoSEQ multiplex PCR; TCRdb keeps only in-frame clonotypes and omits some of them. The sample consists of 170,000 or so clones, 65% to 85% of them appearing once. The CDR3 length is 15 residues. Germline V gene data show CDR1 as SGHDN and CDR2 as FVKESK. V was trimmed by 4 bases and J by 4 bases, leaving 16 bases between them. Study results and caveats: In vitro, three CMV-associated chains proved specific for CMV antigens.

Among the 120 or so subjects of the validation cohort, separate from the roughly 730-subject first cohort, were the donors. The source material was PBMCs. V is TRBV14 and J is TRBJ1-2, with D possibly being TRBD1 (5 bases). The TCR sequence derives from a woman between 18 and 29 years old in good health and CMV-seropositive. The CDR3 here is CASSPLPQGSYGYTF. For the CDR3, the DNA is TGTGCCAGCAGCCCCCTCCCGCAGGGAAGCTATGGCTACACCTTC.